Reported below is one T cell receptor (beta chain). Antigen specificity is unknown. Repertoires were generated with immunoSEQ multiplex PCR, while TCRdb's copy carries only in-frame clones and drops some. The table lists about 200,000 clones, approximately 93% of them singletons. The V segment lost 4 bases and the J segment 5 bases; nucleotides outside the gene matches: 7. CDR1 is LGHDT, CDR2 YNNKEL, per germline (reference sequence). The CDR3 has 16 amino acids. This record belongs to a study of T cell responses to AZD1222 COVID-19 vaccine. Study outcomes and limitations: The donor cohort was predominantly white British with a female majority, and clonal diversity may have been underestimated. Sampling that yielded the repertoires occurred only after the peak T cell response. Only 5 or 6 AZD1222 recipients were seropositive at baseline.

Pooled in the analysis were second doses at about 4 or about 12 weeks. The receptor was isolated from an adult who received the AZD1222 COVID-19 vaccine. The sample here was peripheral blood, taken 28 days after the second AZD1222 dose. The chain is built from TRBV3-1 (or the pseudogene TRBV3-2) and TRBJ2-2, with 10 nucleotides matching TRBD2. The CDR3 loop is CASSLLAGAWTGELFF. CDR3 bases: TGTGCCAGCAGCCTTCTAGCGGGAGCTTGGACCGGGGAGCTGTTTTTT.